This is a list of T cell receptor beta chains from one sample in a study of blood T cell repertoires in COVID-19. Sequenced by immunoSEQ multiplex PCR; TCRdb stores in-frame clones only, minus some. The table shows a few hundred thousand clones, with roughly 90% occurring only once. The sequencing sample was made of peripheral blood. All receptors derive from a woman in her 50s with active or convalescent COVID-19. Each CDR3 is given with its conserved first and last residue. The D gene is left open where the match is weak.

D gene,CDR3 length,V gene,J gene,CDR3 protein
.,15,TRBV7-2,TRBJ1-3,CASSLVGGTGNTIYF
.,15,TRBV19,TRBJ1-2,CASSIARGTGYGYTF
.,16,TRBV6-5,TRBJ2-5,CASSYSKGRGQETQYF
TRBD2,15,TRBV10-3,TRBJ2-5,CAISELSGGLQTQYF
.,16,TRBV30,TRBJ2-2,CAWSVPDRLGTGELFF
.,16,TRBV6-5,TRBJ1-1,CASSYYGRGRKTEAFF
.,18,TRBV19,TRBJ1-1,CASSIGIQGPLRNTEAFF
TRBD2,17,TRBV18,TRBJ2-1,CASSPQTSGLSYNEQFF
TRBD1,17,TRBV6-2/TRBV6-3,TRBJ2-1,CASSYSLQGNSYNEQFF
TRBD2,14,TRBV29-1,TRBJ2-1,CSVEKTSAYNEQFF
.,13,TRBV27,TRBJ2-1,CASRSGVGNEQFF
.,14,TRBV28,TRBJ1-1,CASRISRADTEAFF
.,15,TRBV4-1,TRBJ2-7,CASSQEPSAAYEQYF
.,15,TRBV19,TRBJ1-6,CASSISPRQNSPLHF
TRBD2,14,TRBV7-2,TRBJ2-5,CASRASGAGETQYF
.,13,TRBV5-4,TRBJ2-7,CAGATDSSYEQYF
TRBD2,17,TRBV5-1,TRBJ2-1,CASSPSPERGANNEQFF
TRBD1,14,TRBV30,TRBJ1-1,CASGQGIMNTEAFF
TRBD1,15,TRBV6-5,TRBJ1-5,CASSLGQGAVQPQHF
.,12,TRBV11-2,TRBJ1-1,CASSPGSASVFF
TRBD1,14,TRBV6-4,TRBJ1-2,CASSEGTGTYGYTF
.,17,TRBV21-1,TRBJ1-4,CASSKECQGATNEKLFF
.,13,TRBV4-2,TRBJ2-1,CASSHGRINEQFF
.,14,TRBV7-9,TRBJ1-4,CASSLGTSNEKLFF
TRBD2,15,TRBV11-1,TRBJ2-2,CASSPRRGGTGELFF
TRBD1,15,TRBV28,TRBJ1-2,CASRPGRDRGYGYTF
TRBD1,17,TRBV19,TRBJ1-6,CASSTRQGTSYNSPLHF
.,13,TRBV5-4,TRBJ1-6,CASSLRGERLLHF
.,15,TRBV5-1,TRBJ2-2,CASSLNFMNTGELFF